This T cell receptor (beta chain) stems from a study of OX40 agonist ivuxolimab in advanced cancers. Study in general: In this trial design, patients received ivuxolimab intravenously at 0.01 to 10 mg/kg every 2 weeks. Study-level findings and limits: Both blood CD4+ and CD8+ T cells showed clonal growth by week 6 at 0.1 to 3.0 mg/kg.

Method: immunoSEQ multiplex PCR; TCRdb's copy keeps in-frame clones and lacks some. This sample has fewer than 6,500 clones, with around three quarters found just once. On this clone itself: Its antigen is not known.

Germline CDR1 reads SGHRS; CDR2 reads YFSETQ. CDR3 length equals 15 residues. The V and J ends lost 0 bases and 1 base respectively, with 9 bases between them. The source is an adult with an advanced solid tumor such as melanoma, head and neck, liver or kidney cancer. The material was CD4+ or CD8+ T cells sorted from blood, obtained in a trial of the OX40 agonist ivuxolimab. The V and J genes are TRBV5-1 and TRBJ2-3; D may correspond to TRBD1 or TRBD2 (5 bases each). The CDR3 nucleotides read TGCGCCAGCAGCTTGGGAGGGGACGGCACAGATACGCAGTATTTT. Translating gives CASSLGGDGTDTQYF.